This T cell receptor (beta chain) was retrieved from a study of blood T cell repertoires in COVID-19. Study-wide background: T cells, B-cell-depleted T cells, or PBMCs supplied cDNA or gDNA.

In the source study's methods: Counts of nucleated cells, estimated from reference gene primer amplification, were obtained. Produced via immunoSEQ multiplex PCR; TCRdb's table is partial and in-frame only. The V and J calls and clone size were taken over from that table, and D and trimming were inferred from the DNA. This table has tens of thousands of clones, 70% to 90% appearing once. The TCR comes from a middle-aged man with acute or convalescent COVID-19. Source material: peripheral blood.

The CDR3 loop reads CASSQLTGDTDTQYF. CDR3 nucleotides: TGCGCCAGCAGCCAACTGACAGGGGACACAGATACGCAGTATTTT. The rearrangement links TRBV5-1 to TRBJ2-3; 8 nucleotides agree with TRBD1. Germline CDR1 reads SGHRS; CDR2 reads YFSETQ. The trim removed 4 bases at V and 2 bases at J, leaving 6 bases unmatched. The CDR3 has 15 residues. Using reference TRBV5-1 and TRBJ2-3 for the parts outside the CDR3, the full variable domain is KAGVTQTPRYLIKTRGQQVTLSCSPISGHRSVSWYQQTPGQGLQFLFEYFSETQRNKGNFPGRFSGRQFSNSRSEMNVSTLELGDSALYLCASSQLTGDTDTQYFGPGTRLTVL.